This TCR beta chain appears in the sequencing data of a study of blood T cell repertoires in COVID-19. Overall study context: Nucleic acid was either cDNA or gDNA, and it came from T cells, B-cell-depleted T cells, or PBMCs.

The CDR3 has 16 amino acids. Germline V gene sequence: CDR1 SGHVS, CDR2 FQNEAQ. V lost 0 bases, J lost 7 bases, and 8 bases stayed unmatched. Clones were sequenced by immunoSEQ multiplex PCR, and TCRdb holds only the in-frame ones, with some missing. The table includes a few hundred thousand clones, around 84% detected once. The chain recombines TRBV7-8 with TRBJ2-1; 8 bases line up with TRBD2. The clonotype originates from a human donor in a cohort sampled during active COVID-19. Sequencing input: peripheral blood. As DNA, the CDR3 is TGTGCCAGCAGCTTAGCGGCCGGGGGGGCCTGGAATGAGCAGTTCTTC. This encodes CASSLAAGGAWNEQFF.